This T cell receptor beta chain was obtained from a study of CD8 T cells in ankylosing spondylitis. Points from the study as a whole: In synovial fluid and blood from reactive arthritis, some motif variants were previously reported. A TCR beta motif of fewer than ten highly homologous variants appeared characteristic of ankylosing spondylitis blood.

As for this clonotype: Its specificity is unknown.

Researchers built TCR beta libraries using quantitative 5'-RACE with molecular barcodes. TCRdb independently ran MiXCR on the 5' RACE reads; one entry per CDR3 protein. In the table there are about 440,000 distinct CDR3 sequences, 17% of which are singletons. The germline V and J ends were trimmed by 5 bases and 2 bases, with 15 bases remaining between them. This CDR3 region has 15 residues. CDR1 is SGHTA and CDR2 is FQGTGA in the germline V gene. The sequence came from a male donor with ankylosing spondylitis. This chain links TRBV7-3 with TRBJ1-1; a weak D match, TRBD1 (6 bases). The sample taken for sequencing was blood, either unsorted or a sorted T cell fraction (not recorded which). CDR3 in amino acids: CASSRTGTSNTEAFF. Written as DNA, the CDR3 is TGTGCCAGCAGCCGAACCGGGACAAGTAACACTGAAGCTTTCTTT. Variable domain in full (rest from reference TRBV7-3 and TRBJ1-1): GAGVSQTPSNKVTEKGKYVELRCDPISGHTALYWYRQSLGQGPEFLIYFQGTGAADDSGLPNDRFFAVRPEGSVSTLKIQRTERGDSAVYLCASSRTGTSNTEAFFGQGTRLTVV.